This TCR beta chain was retrieved from a study of T cell responses to AZD1222 COVID-19 vaccine. Study conclusions and caveats: Nearly half of the spike-specific TCRs reportedly recognize variant regions that carry no mutations.

Clones were read by immunoSEQ multiplex PCR, and TCRdb kept only the in-frame ones, dropping some. This repertoire shows 150,000 to 160,000 clones, 90% found once; its top ten account for less than 2%. Remarks on this clone: Its matching antigen is unknown.

Trimming pared 0 bases from V and 2 bases from J, leaving 11 bases between. The CDR3 loop spans 15 amino acids. CDR1 is SGHNT, CDR2 YYREEE, per germline (reference sequence). The sequence derives from an adult in good health. Sample: peripheral blood, taken on day 0 of AZD1222 vaccination. The J gene is TRBJ1-1, the V gene TRBV5-4; the D is unclear. CDR3 sequence: CASSLVVGFNTEAFF. In nucleotides, the CDR3 is TGTGCCAGCAGCTTGGTCGTAGGATTTAACACTGAAGCTTTCTTT.